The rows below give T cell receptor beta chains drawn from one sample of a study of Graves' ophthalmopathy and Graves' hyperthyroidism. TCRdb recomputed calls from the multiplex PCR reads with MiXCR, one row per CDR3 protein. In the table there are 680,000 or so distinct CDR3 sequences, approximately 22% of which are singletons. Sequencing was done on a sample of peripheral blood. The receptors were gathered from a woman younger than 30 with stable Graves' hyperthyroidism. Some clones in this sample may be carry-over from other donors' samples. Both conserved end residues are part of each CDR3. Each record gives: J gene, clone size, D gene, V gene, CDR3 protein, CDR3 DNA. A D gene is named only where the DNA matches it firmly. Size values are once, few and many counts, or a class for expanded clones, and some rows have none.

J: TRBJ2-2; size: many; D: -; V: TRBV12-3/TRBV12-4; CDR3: CASMSTGNTGELFF; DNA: TGTGCCAGCATGTCCACAGGGAACACCGGGGAGCTGTTTTTT
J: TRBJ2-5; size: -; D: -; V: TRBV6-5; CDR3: CASSYLRREIETQYF; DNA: TGTGCCAGCAGTTACTTGCGGCGCGAGATCGAGACCCAGTACTTC
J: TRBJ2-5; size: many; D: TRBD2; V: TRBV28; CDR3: CASSFGLAAGRTQYF; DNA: TGTGCCAGCAGTTTTGGGCTAGCGGCGGGGCGGACCCAGTACTTC
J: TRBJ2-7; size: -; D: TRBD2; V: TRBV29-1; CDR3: CSAAPGGSYEQYF; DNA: TGCAGCGCCGCTCCGGGGGGTTCCTACGAGCAGTACTTC
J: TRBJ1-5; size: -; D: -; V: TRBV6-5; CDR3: CASSYSNWGSNQPQHF; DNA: TGTGCCAGCAGTTACTCGAATTGGGGGTCCAATCAGCCCCAGCATTTT
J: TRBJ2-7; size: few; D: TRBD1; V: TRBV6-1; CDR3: CASSRTRGSSYEQYF; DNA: TGTGCCAGCAGCCGTACCAGGGGGAGCTCCTACGAGCAGTACTTC
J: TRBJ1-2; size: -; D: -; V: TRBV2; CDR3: CASSAQRGVEGYTF; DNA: TGTGCCAGCAGTGCTCAAAGGGGGGTCGAGGGCTACACCTTC
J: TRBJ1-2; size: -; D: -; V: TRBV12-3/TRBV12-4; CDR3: CARTGGPYGYTF; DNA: TGTGCCAGGACTGGGGGACCGTATGGCTACACCTTC
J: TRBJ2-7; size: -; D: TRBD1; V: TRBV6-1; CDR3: CASSEGQGGVYEQYF; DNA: TGTGCCAGCAGTGAGGGACAGGGTGGCGTCTACGAGCAGTACTTC
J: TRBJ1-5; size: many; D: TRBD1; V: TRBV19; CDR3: CASSDRDRGHSNQPQHF; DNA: TGTGCCAGTAGTGACCGGGACAGGGGACATAGCAATCAGCCCCAGCATTTT
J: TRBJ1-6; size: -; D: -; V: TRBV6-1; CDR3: CASSERLYNSPLHF; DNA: TGTGCCAGCAGTGAAAGGCTTTATAATTCACCCCTCCACTTT
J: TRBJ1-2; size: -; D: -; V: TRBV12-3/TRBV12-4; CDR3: CASSLVDRTGYTF; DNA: TGTGCCAGCAGTTTAGTCGACAGGACTGGCTACACCTTC